Given below is one T cell receptor (beta chain) in context. Sequencing was performed with immunoSEQ multiplex PCR; in TCRdb, only in-frame clones are kept and a portion is missing. The profile shows roughly 120,000 clones, over 75% of them singletons. The data stem from a study of blood T cell repertoires in COVID-19. On the study more broadly: Sources were T cells, B-cell-depleted T cells, or PBMCs; the material itself was cDNA or gDNA.

Sequencing input: peripheral blood. This receptor was obtained from a woman in her 50s with acute or convalescent COVID-19.

The CDR3 is CASSLGPPLQGTYEQYF. The CDR3 bases are TGTGCCAGCAGCTTAGGCCCCCCCCTACAGGGTACCTACGAGCAGTACTTC. V and J are TRBV7-9 and TRBJ2-7, with D perhaps matching TRBD1 (6 bases). The CDR3 loop spans 17 amino acids. Trimming removed 1 base from V and 2 bases from J, with 18 bases in between. Germline loops: CDR1 SEHNR, CDR2 FQNEAQ (reference sequence).